What follows are 32 T cell receptor beta chains derived from one specimen sequenced in a study of cytomegalovirus exposure and HLA in healthy donors. TCRdb keeps only in-frame clones here, not all; method: immunoSEQ multiplex PCR. Here the sample spans some 120,000 clones, 85% to 90% being singletons. Sequenced: PBMCs. The source of these receptors is a woman aged 18-29 years in good health and CMV-seronegative.

The chain links TRBV19 to TRBJ1-2; 7 bases line up with TRBD1. The CDR3 has 13 amino acids. J gave up 6 bases and V 2 bases, and 3 bases lay outside the gene matches. Germline values: CDR1 LNHDA, CDR2 SQIVND (reference sequence). The CDR3, as DNA: TGTGCCAGTAGTATAAACCAGGGGGATGGCTACACCTTC. This gives the protein CASSINQGDGYTF.

Only one count was recorded for this clone. The CDR3 coding sequence is TGTGCCACCCGACTCACGTCCCACTACGAGCAGTACTTC. It yields the protein CATRLTSHYEQYF. The chain uses TRBV15 and TRBJ2-7; the D is unclear. The CDR3 loop spans 13 amino acids. Looked up from germline, CDR1 is LNHNV and CDR2 is YYDKDF (reference sequence). The V end lost 8 bases, the J end lost 3 bases, and 14 bases lay between the germline ends. Full variable domain (remainder filled in from reference TRBV15 and TRBJ2-7): DAMVIQNPRYQVTQFGKPVTLSCSQTLNHNVMYWYQQKSSQAPKLLFHYYDKDFNNEADTPDNFQSRRPNTSFCFLDIRSPGLGDTAMYLCATRLTSHYEQYFGPGTRLTVT.

This rearrangement joins TRBV6-5 to TRBJ1-1, with D possibly matching TRBD1 (5 bases). Trimming left V 4 bases short and J 0 bases short, with 15 bases between. Germline V gene data show CDR1 as MNHEY and CDR2 as SVGAGI. The CDR3 extends over 16 amino acids. The CDR3 bases are TGTGCCAGCAGTTTGATTCAGGGTTGGATGAACACTGAAGCTTTCTTT. The encoded protein is CASSLIQGWMNTEAFF.

V and J are TRBV5-1 and TRBJ1-1; 7 nucleotides agree with TRBD1. Unmatched junction bases numbered 3, after V lost 1 base and J lost 0 bases. Germline assignment: CDR1 SGHRS and CDR2 YFSETQ. CDR3 length: 15 amino acids. CDR3 sequence reads: CASSLKQGMNTEAFF. For the CDR3, the DNA is TGCGCCAGCAGCTTGAAACAGGGGATGAACACTGAAGCTTTCTTT.

The rearrangement uses TRBV28 and TRBJ2-3; 9 bases line up with TRBD1. V shed 9 bases and J 3 bases; nucleotides not matched to a gene: 13. Germline values: CDR1 MDHEN, CDR2 SYDVKM. The CDR3 has 16 amino acids. The CDR3 here is CARTPPGQGSTDTQYF. CDR3 nucleotides: TGTGCCAGGACTCCGCCGGGACAGGGAAGTACAGATACGCAGTATTTT.

The chain carries TRBV5-6 and TRBJ2-1, with 10 bases that match TRBD2. V shed 6 bases and J 5 bases; nucleotides not matched to a gene: 5. Looked up from germline, CDR1 is SGHDT and CDR2 is YYEEEE. The length of the CDR3 is 14 residues. CDR3 loop: CASILAGAHNEQFF. For the CDR3, the DNA is TGTGCCAGCATCCTAGCGGGAGCCCACAATGAGCAGTTCTTC.

The V call is TRBV28, the J call TRBJ1-2, with D tentatively TRBD1 (5 bases). Germline assignment: CDR1 MDHEN and CDR2 SYDVKM. The V gene lost 5 bases and the J gene lost 4 bases, with 17 bases spanning the gap. The CDR3 is 15 amino acids. Here the CDR3 reads CASSPQDWFSYGYTF. In DNA form, the CDR3 reads TGTGCCAGCAGTCCACAGGATTGGTTTAGCTATGGCTACACCTTC.

J is TRBJ2-1 and V is TRBV5-1; TRBD1 is a possible D gene (5 bases). V was pared by 0 bases and J by 9 bases, with 13 bases between. Germline assignment: CDR1 SGHRS and CDR2 YFSETQ. The CDR3 runs to 14 residues. The CDR3 reads CASSLATRDSEQFF. The DNA of the CDR3 is TGCGCCAGCAGCTTGGCAACTCGCGACAGTGAGCAGTTCTTC.

The chain links TRBV28 to TRBJ1-2; D is undetermined. Germline V gives CDR1 MDHEN, CDR2 SYDVKM. The CDR3 covers 13 residues. Trimming removed 4 bases at V and 8 bases at J, with 14 bases between. The CDR3 coding sequence is TGTGCCAGCAGTTCCCCCCTTTCCTACGGCTACACCTTC. The encoded protein is CASSSPLSYGYTF.

The gene calls are TRBV29-1 and TRBJ2-3; D gene uncertain. Germline V lookup: CDR1 SQVTM, CDR2 ANQGSEA. The length of the CDR3 is 12 residues. Trimming stripped 0 bases from V and 6 bases from J, with 7 bases between. CDR3 sequence reads: CSVEDLPDTQYF. In DNA, the CDR3 is TGCAGCGTTGAAGATCTACCTGATACGCAGTATTTT.

The CDR3 spells CASSLSGGSTDTQYF. In nucleotides, the CDR3 is TGTGCCAGCAGCCTTAGCGGGGGATCCACAGATACGCAGTATTTT. V usage is TRBV7-2 and J usage is TRBJ2-3; TRBD2 matches at 9 bases. The CDR3 runs to 15 residues. Germline CDR1 and CDR2: SGHTA and FQGNSA. V trimming: 5 bases; J trimming: 2 bases; junction bases outside the gene matches: 5.

This chain links TRBV5-1 with TRBJ2-1, with TRBD1 as a possible D gene (6 bases). Trimming stripped 0 bases from V and 6 bases from J, with 13 bases between. Looked up from germline, CDR1 is SGHRS and CDR2 is YFSETQ. This CDR3 comprises 15 residues. The CDR3 is CASSLVQGQGNEQFF. The CDR3 DNA reads as TGCGCCAGCAGCTTGGTTCAGGGGCAAGGCAATGAGCAGTTCTTC.

V usage is TRBV5-6 and J usage is TRBJ2-1; TRBD2 might be the D (7 bases). Germline V gives CDR1 SGHDT, CDR2 YYEEEE. Trimming pared 0 bases from V and 6 bases from J, leaving 13 bases between. The CDR3 extends over 15 amino acids. The DNA for the CDR3 is TGTGCCAGCAGCTTGGCTGGGGGGGCTCTCAATGAGCAGTTCTTC. Its protein product is CASSLAGGALNEQFF.

The rearrangement links TRBV15 to TRBJ2-7; D is undetermined. V lost 1 base and J 4 bases, leaving 11 bases between the germline ends. CDR3 length equals 14 residues. Germline values: CDR1 LNHNV, CDR2 YYDKDF (reference sequence). CDR3 protein: CATSRGAGSYEQYF. The DNA of the CDR3 is TGTGCCACCAGCAGAGGGGCAGGTTCATACGAGCAGTACTTC.

The CDR3 is CASSPGQALSYEQYF. DNA of the CDR3: TGTGCCAGCAGCCCCGGACAGGCTTTATCCTACGAGCAGTACTTC. The rearrangement links TRBV11-3 to TRBJ2-7, with 7 bases lining up with TRBD1. V was clipped by 5 bases and J by 1 base; unmatched bases: 8. In germline, CDR1 is SGHNT, CDR2 YENEEA. CDR3 length: 15 residues.

V is TRBV5-1 and J is TRBJ2-1; D may be TRBD2 (6 bases). V gave up 3 bases and J gave up 9 bases, with 25 bases separating them. The germline V gene encodes CDR1 SGHRS and CDR2 YFSETQ. The CDR3 consists of 17 residues. The CDR3 loop is CASSSLDLRGLSAEQFF. CDR3 sequence (DNA): TGCGCCAGCAGCTCACTTGACCTACGGGGACTTTCTGCTGAGCAGTTCTTC.

The chain is built from TRBV5-1 and TRBJ1-5, with D uncertain. Trimming shortened V by 2 bases and J by 2 bases, and 11 bases separated the two germline ends. The CDR3 sequence is 15 residues long. Germline V CDR1 and CDR2: SGHRS, YFSETQ. The CDR3 is CASSFSTGGNQPQHF. The CDR3, as DNA: TGCGCCAGCAGCTTCTCGACGGGAGGCAATCAGCCCCAGCATTTT.

The rearrangement links TRBV15 to TRBJ2-1; 8 bases line up with TRBD1. The CDR3 is made up of 14 amino acids. Germline V gives CDR1 LNHNV, CDR2 YYDKDF (reference sequence). V lost 5 bases, J lost 9 bases, and 9 bases stayed unmatched. The CDR3 region has the DNA TGTGCCACCAGCGTACGGCAGGGGGCGGGTGAGCAGTTCTTC. This encodes CATSVRQGAGEQFF.

This clone was seen once. The chain recombines TRBV29-1 with TRBJ2-2, with 13 bases matching TRBD2. Losses at the gene ends were 4 bases for V and 5 bases for J; bases not matched to a gene: 13. Germline loops: CDR1 SQVTM, CDR2 ANQGSEA. The CDR3 length is 18 residues. Here the CDR3 DNA reads TGCAGCGTTGGGGACACACTAGCGGGAGGGCCGGGAACCGGGGAGCTGTTTTTT. As protein: CSVGDTLAGGPGTGELFF.

This clone was observed many times. Written as DNA, the CDR3 is TGTGCCAGCAGCCAAGTGGCTAGCGGCAGCGTCGCGAACACCGGGGAGCTGTTTTTT. This encodes CASSQVASGSVANTGELFF. The chain recombines TRBV4-2 with TRBJ2-2; 7 bases match TRBD2. The CDR3 extends over 19 amino acids. With V trimmed by 1 base and J by 0 bases, 11 bases remained unmatched. Looked up from germline, CDR1 is LGHNA and CDR2 is YNFKEQ.

The gene calls are TRBV30 and TRBJ2-7, with 8 bases matching TRBD2. Trimming took 0 bases from V and 2 from J; bases not matched to a gene: 6. The CDR3 contains 15 residues. Germline CDR1 reads GTSNPN; CDR2 reads SVGIG (reference sequence). The CDR3 DNA sequence: TGTGCCTGGAGTGTCTCCGGGAGGGCCACCTACGAGCAGTACTTC. Protein: CAWSVSGRATYEQYF.

This rearrangement joins TRBV10-3 to TRBJ1-1; possibly TRBD1 for D (5 bases). The germline V gene has CDR1 ENHRY and CDR2 SYGVKD. The CDR3 loop spans 13 amino acids. V dropped 7 bases and J dropped 3 bases, with 12 bases sitting between them. The CDR3 DNA is TGTGCCATCATGGAGGGGACGGACACTGAAGCTTTCTTT. The encoded protein is CAIMEGTDTEAFF.

The chain is built from TRBV15 and TRBJ1-3; no clear D gene. V was pared by 0 bases and J by 4 bases, with 13 bases between. CDR1 and CDR2 (germline): LNHNV, YYDKDF (reference sequence). The CDR3 has 16 residues. CDR3 region: CATSRDLVRPGNTIYF. In nucleotides, the CDR3 is TGTGCCACCAGCAGAGATCTGGTCAGGCCGGGAAACACCATATATTTT.

The chain employs TRBV10-3 and TRBJ2-7, with D tentatively TRBD1 (6 bases). Germline-derived CDR1 and CDR2 are ENHRY and SYGVKD. The length of the CDR3 is 14 residues. Deletions cut 2 bases from V and 3 bases from J, with 11 bases between. The CDR3 loop is CAISEGVGGYEQYF. In DNA form, the CDR3 reads TGTGCCATCAGTGAGGGGGTAGGGGGCTACGAGCAGTACTTC.

The sample holds one count of this clone. The gene calls are TRBV6-5 and TRBJ1-1, with D perhaps TRBD1 (5 bases). CDR3 size: 13 residues. V lost 6 bases and J lost 2, with 10 bases in between. Per germline, CDR1 MNHEY and CDR2 SVGAGI. The CDR3 bases are TGTGCCAGCAGGCCCGACAGCAACACTGAAGCTTTCTTT. It is translated as CASRPDSNTEAFF.

CDR3 in amino acids: CSVAPGLILYKTQYF. The CDR3 DNA follows: TGCAGCGTAGCCCCCGGACTCATCCTCTATAAGACCCAGTACTTC. V usage is TRBV29-1 and J usage is TRBJ2-5; weak D call: TRBD2 (5 bases). This CDR3 contains 15 residues. The ends were cut back, 6 bases at V and 6 bases at J, with 23 bases in the middle. Per the germline V gene, CDR1 is SQVTM and CDR2 is ANQGSEA.

Ten or more counts support this clone. The chain is built from TRBV5-4 and TRBJ1-5, with D uncertain. V lost 0 bases and J lost 6, with 7 bases in between. Germline CDR1 is SGHNT and CDR2 is YYREEE (reference sequence). This CDR3 contains 13 residues. CDR3 DNA sequence: TGTGCCAGCAGCTTGGACGAGGGTCAGCCCCAGCATTTT. Translation gives CASSLDEGQPQHF.

The chain carries TRBV18 and TRBJ2-1; the match to TRBD2 covers 11 bases. The CDR3 totals 17 residues. The germline CDR1 and CDR2 sequences are KGHSH and LQKENI. The ends lost 4 bases at V and 2 bases at J; junction bases unmatched: 7. The CDR3 nucleotides read TGTGCCAGCTCACTAATAGCGGGGGGGCCCCCCTACAATGAGCAGTTCTTC. Protein product: CASSLIAGGPPYNEQFF.

The chain uses TRBV14 and TRBJ2-3; 8 nucleotides line up with TRBD1. The CDR3 runs 15 residues. Germline V gives CDR1 SGHDN, CDR2 FVKESK. V lost 4 bases and J lost 1; bases outside the gene matches: 4. CDR3 sequence (DNA): TGTGCCAGCAGCCGGACAGGGAAACGCACAGATACGCAGTATTTT. The encoded protein is CASSRTGKRTDTQYF.

The rearrangement links TRBV2 to TRBJ2-6; 7 bases fit TRBD1. Germline CDR1 is SNHLY and CDR2 is FYNNEI. This CDR3 comprises 17 residues. Trimming at V came to 5 bases and at J to 4 bases, leaving 11 bases not matched to a gene. CDR3 sequence (DNA): TGTGCCAGCAGTCCAAATCAGGGGGTTTACGGGGCCAACGTCCTGACTTTC. This codes for CASSPNQGVYGANVLTF.

CDR3 region: CASSLASRGGNTQYF. Written as DNA, the CDR3 is TGTGCCAGCAGCTTAGCGTCACGGGGGGGGAATACGCAGTATTTT. This chain uses TRBV7-2 with TRBJ2-3; 8 bases are a match to TRBD2. This CDR3 has 15 amino acids. With V trimmed by 0 bases and J by 7 bases, 6 bases remained unmatched. The germline V gene has CDR1 SGHTA and CDR2 FQGNSA.

The chain couples TRBV27 to TRBJ1-2, with a possible D match to TRBD1 (5 bases). The V gene lost 6 bases and the J gene lost 2 bases, with 10 bases spanning the gap. The germline V gene encodes CDR1 MNHEY and CDR2 SMNVEV (reference sequence). CDR3 length: 13 residues. For the CDR3, the DNA is TGTGCCAGCAGCCTACGACAGAACTATGGCTACACCTTC. It codes for CASSLRQNYGYTF.